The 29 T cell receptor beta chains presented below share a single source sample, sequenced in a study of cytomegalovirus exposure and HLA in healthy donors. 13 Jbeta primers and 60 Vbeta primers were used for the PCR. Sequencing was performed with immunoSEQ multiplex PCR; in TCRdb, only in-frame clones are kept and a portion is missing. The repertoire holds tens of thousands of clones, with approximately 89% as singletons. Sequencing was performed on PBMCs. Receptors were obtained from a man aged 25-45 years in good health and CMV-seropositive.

CDR3 bases: TGCGCCAGCAGCTTGGGGGCAGAGCAGTACTTC. Protein sequence: CASSLGAEQYF. The V call is TRBV5-1, the J call TRBJ2-7; D ambiguous. The CDR3 spans 11 residues. The V and J ends lost 0 bases and 7 bases respectively, with 5 bases between them. The V gene's germline CDR1 is SGHRS and CDR2 YFSETQ.

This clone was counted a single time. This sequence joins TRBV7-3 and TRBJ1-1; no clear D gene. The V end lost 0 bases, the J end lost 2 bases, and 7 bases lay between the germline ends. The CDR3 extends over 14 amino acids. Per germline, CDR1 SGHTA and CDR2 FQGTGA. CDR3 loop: CASSLTAGNTEAFF. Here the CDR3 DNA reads TGTGCCAGCAGCTTAACTGCAGGCAACACTGAAGCTTTCTTT.

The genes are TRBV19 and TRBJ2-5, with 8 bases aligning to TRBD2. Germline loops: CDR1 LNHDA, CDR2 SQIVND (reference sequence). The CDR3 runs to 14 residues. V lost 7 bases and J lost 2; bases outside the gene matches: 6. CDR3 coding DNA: TGTGCCAGTACCTGGAGCGGGGGTCAAGAGACCCAGTACTTC. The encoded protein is CASTWSGGQETQYF.

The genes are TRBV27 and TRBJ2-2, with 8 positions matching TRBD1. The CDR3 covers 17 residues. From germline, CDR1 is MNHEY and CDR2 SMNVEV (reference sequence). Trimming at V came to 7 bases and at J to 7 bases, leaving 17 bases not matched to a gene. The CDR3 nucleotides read TGTGCCAGCAAACATATTCCCCGGACAGGGCTTTTCGGGGAGCTGTTTTTT. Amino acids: CASKHIPRTGLFGELFF.

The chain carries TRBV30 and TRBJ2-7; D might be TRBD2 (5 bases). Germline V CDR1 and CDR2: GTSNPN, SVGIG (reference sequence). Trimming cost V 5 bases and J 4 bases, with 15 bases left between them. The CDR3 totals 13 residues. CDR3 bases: TGTGCCTGGGCGAGGGAAATCCGATACGAGCAGTACTTC. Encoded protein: CAWAREIRYEQYF.

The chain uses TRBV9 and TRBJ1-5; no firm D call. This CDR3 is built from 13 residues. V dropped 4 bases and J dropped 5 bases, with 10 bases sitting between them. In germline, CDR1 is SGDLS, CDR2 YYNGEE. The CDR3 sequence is CASSREEDQPQHF. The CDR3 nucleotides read TGTGCCAGCAGCAGAGAGGAGGATCAGCCCCAGCATTTT.

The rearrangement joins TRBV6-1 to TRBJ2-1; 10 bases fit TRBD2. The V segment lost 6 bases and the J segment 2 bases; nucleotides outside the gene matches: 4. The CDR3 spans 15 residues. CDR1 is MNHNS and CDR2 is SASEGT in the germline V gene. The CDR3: CASSQGLAPYNEQFF. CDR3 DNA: TGTGCCAGCAGCCAGGGACTAGCGCCCTACAATGAGCAGTTCTTC.

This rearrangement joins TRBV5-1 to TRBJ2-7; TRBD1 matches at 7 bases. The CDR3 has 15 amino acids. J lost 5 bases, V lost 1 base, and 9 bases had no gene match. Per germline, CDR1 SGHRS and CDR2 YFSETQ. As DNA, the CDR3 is TGCGCCAGCAGCTTGAGACAGGGTACTCAGCACGAGCAGTACTTC. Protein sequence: CASSLRQGTQHEQYF. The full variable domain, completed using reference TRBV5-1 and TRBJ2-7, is KAGVTQTPRYLIKTRGQQVTLSCSPISGHRSVSWYQQTPGQGLQFLFEYFSETQRNKGNFPGRFSGRQFSNSRSEMNVSTLELGDSALYLCASSLRQGTQHEQYFGPGTRLTVT.

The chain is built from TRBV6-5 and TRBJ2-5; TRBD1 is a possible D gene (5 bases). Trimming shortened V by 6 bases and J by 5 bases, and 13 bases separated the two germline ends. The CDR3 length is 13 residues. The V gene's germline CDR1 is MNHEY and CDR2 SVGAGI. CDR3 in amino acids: CASSPQGRETQYF. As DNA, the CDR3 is TGTGCCAGCAGCCCCCAGGGTAGGGAGACCCAGTACTTC.

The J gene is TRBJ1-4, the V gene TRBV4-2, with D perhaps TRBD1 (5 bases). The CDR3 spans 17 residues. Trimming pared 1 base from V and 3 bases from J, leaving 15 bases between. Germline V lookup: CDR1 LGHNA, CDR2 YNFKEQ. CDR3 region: CASSQAGQGMANEKLFF. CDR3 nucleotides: TGTGCCAGCAGCCAAGCTGGGCAGGGTATGGCTAATGAAAAACTGTTTTTT.

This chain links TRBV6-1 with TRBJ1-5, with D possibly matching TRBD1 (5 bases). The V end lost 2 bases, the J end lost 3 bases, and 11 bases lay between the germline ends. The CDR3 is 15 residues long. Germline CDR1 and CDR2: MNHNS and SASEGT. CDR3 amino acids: CASSEQDILNQPQHF. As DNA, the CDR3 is TGTGCCAGCAGTGAACAGGACATACTCAATCAGCCCCAGCATTTT.

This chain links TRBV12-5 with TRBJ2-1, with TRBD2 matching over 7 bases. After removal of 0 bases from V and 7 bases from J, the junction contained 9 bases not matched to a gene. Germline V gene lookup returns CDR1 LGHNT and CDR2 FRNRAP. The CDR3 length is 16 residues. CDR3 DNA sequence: TGTGCTAGTGGTTTGGTACTCGGCAGGGAGGGTAATGAGCAGTTCTTC. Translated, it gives CASGLVLGREGNEQFF.

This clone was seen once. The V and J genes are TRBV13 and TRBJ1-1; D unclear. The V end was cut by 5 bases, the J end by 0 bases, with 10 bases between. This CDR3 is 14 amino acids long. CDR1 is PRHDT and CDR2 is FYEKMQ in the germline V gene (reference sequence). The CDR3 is CASSAAIMNTEAFF. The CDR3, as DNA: TGTGCCAGCAGCGCCGCGATTATGAACACTGAAGCTTTCTTT.

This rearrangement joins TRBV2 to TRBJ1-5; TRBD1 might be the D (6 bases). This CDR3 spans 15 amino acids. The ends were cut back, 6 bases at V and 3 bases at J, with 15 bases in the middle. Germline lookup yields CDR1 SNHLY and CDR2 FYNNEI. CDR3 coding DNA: TGTGCCAGCAGCCCTGGGGGGGGGCTCAATCAGCCCCAGCATTTT. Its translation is CASSPGGGLNQPQHF.

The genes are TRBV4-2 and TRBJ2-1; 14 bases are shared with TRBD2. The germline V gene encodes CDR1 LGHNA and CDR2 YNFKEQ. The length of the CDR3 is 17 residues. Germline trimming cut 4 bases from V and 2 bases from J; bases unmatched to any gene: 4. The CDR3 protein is CASSPMTSGRAYNEQFF. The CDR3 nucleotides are TGTGCCAGCAGCCCAATGACTAGCGGGAGGGCCTACAATGAGCAGTTCTTC.

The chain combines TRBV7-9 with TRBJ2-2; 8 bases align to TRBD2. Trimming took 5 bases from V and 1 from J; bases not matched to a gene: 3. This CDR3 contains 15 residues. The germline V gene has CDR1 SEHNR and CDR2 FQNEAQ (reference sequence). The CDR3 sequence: CASSPSGRNTGELFF. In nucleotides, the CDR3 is TGTGCCAGCAGCCCTAGCGGGCGGAACACCGGGGAGCTGTTTTTT. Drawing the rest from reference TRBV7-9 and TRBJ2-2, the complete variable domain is DTGVSQNPRHKITKRGQNVTFRCDPISEHNRLYWYRQTLGQGPEFLTYFQNEAQLEKSRLLSDRFSAERPKGSFSTLEIQRTEQGDSAMYLCASSPSGRNTGELFFGEGSRLTVL.

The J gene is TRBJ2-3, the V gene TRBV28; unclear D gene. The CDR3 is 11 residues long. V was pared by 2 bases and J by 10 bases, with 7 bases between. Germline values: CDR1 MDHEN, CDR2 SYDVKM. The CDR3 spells CASSLRYSQYF. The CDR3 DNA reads TGTGCCAGCAGTTTACGCTACTCGCAGTATTTT.

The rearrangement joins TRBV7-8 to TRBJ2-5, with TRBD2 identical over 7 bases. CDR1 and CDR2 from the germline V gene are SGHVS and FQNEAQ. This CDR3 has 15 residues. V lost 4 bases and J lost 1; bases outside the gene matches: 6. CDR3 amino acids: CASSSGLGTQETQYF. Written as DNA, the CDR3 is TGTGCCAGCAGCTCCGGACTAGGAACCCAAGAGACCCAGTACTTC.

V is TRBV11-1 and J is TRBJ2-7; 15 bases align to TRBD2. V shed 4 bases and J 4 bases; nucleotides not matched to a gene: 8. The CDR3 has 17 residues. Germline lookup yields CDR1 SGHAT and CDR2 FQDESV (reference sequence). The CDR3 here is CASSSTIGLAGGYEQYF. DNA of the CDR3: TGTGCCAGCAGCTCTACGATCGGACTAGCGGGAGGGTACGAGCAGTACTTC.

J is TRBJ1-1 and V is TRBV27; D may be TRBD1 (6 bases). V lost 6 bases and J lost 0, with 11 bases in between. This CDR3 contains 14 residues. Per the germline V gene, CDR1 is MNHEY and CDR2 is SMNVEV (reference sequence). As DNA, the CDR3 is TGTGCCAGCAGCCCCCCAGGGGTGAACACTGAAGCTTTCTTT. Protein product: CASSPPGVNTEAFF.

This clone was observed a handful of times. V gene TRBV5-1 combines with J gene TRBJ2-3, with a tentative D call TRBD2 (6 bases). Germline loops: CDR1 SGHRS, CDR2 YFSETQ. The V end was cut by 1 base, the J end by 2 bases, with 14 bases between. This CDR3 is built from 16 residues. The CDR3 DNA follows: TGCGCCAGCAGCTTGTGGGGGGACGGGATCACAGATACGCAGTATTTT. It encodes CASSLWGDGITDTQYF.

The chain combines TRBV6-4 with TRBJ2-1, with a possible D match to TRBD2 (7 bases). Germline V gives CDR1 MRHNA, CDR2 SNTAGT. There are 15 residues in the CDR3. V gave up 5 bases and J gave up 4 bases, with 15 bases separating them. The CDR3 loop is CASSPSGGTYNEQFF. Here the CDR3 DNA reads TGTGCCAGCAGTCCTTCGGGGGGCACTTACAATGAGCAGTTCTTC.

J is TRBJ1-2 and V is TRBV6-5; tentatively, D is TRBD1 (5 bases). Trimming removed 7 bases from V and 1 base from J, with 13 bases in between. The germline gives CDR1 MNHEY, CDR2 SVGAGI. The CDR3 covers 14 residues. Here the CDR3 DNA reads TGTGCCAGCACCACGGGGGGGGTTAACTATGGCTACACCTTC. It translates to CASTTGGVNYGYTF.

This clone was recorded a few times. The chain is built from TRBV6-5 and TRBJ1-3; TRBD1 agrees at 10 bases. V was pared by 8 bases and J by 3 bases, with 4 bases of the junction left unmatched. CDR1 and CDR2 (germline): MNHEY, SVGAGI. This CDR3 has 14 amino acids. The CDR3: CASRGQGFGNTIYF. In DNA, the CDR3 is TGTGCCAGCCGGGGACAGGGGTTTGGAAACACCATATATTTT.

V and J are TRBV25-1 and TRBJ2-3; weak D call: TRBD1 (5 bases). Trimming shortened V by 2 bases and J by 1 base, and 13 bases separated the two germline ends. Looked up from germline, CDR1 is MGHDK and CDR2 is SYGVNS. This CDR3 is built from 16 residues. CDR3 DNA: TGTGCCAGCAGTGAAAGGGGCCGTGGTCGCACAGATACGCAGTATTTT. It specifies CASSERGRGRTDTQYF.

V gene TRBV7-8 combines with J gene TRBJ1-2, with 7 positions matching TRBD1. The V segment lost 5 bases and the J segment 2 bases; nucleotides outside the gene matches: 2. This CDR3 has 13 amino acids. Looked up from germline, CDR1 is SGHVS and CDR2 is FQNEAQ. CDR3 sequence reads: CASSQGVNYGYTF. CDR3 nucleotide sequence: TGTGCCAGCAGCCAGGGGGTAAACTATGGCTACACCTTC.

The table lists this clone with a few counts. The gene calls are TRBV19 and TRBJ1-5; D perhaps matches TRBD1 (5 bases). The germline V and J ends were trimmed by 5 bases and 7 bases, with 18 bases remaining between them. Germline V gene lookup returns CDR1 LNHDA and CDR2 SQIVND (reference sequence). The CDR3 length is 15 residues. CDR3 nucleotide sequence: TGTGCCAGTAGTTCCACGGACGGGGGGTTGCAGCCCCAGCATTTT. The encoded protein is CASSSTDGGLQPQHF.

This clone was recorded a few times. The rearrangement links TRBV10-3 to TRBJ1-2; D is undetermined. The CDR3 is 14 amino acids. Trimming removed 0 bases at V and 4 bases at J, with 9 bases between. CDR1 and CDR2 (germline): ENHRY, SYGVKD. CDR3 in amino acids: CAISESVTSYGYTF. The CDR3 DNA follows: TGTGCCATCAGTGAGTCGGTCACCAGCTATGGCTACACCTTC.

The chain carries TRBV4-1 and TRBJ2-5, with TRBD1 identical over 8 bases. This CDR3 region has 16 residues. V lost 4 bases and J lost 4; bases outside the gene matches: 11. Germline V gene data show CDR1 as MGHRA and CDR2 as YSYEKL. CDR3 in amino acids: CASSPFFQGAGETQYF. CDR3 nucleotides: TGCGCCAGCAGCCCGTTTTTCCAGGGGGCCGGAGAGACCCAGTACTTC.